The T cell receptor (beta chain) described here comes from a study of blood T cell repertoires in COVID-19. Study-wide context: Acute and convalescent COVID-19 specimens originated in the United States, Italy and Spain. In each case, the material was cDNA or gDNA derived from T cells, B-cell-depleted T cells, or PBMCs.

Profiled with immunoSEQ multiplex PCR; TCRdb holds only in-frame clones, not every one. The table has more than 150,000 clones, around 79% seen once. Allocation to cohorts depended on clinical history reported by the participants. Cohort 3 recovery required two negative PCRs, clearance, or symptom resolution. J lost 1 base, V lost 5 bases, and 16 bases had no gene match. Germline loops: CDR1 MDHEN, CDR2 SYDVKM. The CDR3 is 19 residues long. This receptor was taken from a man in his forties or fifties who had recovered from COVID-19. The sample taken for sequencing was PBMCs or T cells enriched from blood (not recorded which). This rearrangement joins TRBV28 to TRBJ1-2, with 10 bases identical to TRBD1. CDR3 region: CASSLSIRTGGDFNYGYTF. CDR3 nucleotide sequence: TGTGCCAGCAGTCTCTCTATCAGGACAGGGGGGGACTTTAACTATGGCTACACCTTC.